The clone carrying this TCR beta chain was detected a few times. The data were taken from a study of T cells in Graves' hyperthyroidism and ophthalmopathy. It was RNA transcripts that yielded the amplified TCR beta CDR3 regions. An initial round of RT-PCR targeting the TCR CDR3 relied on the HTBI primer set. TCRdb processed the multiplex PCR reads anew with MiXCR; each CDR3 protein has one entry. The profile shows 550,000 to 700,000 distinct CDR3 sequences, 40% to 55% of them singletons. The sample taken for sequencing was peripheral blood or thyroid tissue (not recorded which). The receptor's source is an adult woman with Graves' disease, either hyperthyroidism or ophthalmopathy (not recorded which).

In nucleotides, the CDR3 is TGTGCCATCAGTGCGGCGGGTAATCAGCCCCAGCATTTT. Protein product: CAISAAGNQPQHF. This sequence joins TRBV10-3 and TRBJ1-5, with D hard to call. V lost 4 bases to trimming and J lost 4 bases, with 8 bases between them. The germline gives CDR1 ENHRY, CDR2 SYGVKD. The CDR3 length is 13 residues.